The TCR beta chain under discussion was sequenced for a study of CD8 T cells in ankylosing spondylitis. Libraries for TCR beta were made by quantitative 5'-RACE with molecular barcodes. Each CDR3 protein is one row after TCRdb ran MiXCR on the 5' RACE reads. This table has about 700,000 distinct CDR3 sequences, under 20% appearing once. Of note for this clonotype: Its target is unknown.

Study-level results: Within matched ankylosing spondylitis synovial fluid, disease-linked clones were reportedly significantly enriched. Ankylosing spondylitis blood appeared to be characterized by a TCR beta motif of under ten highly homologous variants. Clones linked to disease, bearing a CD8+ phenotype, were relatively rare in peripheral blood.

The sequence came from a male donor with ankylosing spondylitis. Sequencing used blood, either unsorted or a sorted T cell fraction (not recorded which).

CDR3 coding DNA: TGTGCCTGGAGTGACAGGGAGACCCAGTACTTC. Its translation is CAWSDRETQYF. This chain links TRBV30 with TRBJ2-5, with D possibly matching TRBD1 (5 bases). The CDR3 totals 11 residues. Trimming cost V 1 base and J 5 bases, with 5 bases left between them. Germline loops: CDR1 GTSNPN, CDR2 SVGIG (reference sequence).